These 9 T cell receptor beta chains came from one sample sequenced in a study of T cells in women clearing cervical HPV infection. Sequencing used immunoSEQ multiplex PCR; TCRdb keeps in-frame clones, though not all of them. Recorded for this sample: tens of thousands of clones. The specimen sequenced was blood buffy coat. All receptors derive from a woman between 18 and 70 years old with a cervical HPV16 infection that either progressed to CIN3+ or cleared (not recorded which).

On this clone: The CDR3 end lies 3 residues beyond the end of the read and is filled in from the germline J gene. The chain is built from TRBV5-1 and TRBJ1-2, with 9 bases aligning to TRBD1. V shed 4 bases and J 4 bases; nucleotides not matched to a gene: 11. The length of the CDR3 is 16 residues. Germline assignment: CDR1 SGHRS and CDR2 YFSETQ. The CDR3 is CASSLAPGQGAYGYTF. CDR3 bases read: TGCGCCAGCAGCCTCGCCCCGGGACAGGGAGCCTATGGC.

To note about this clone: The sequence runs out 3 residues before the end of the CDR3; the remainder is reconstructed from the germline J gene. The gene calls are TRBV7-2 and TRBJ2-2; no clear D gene. The V end lost 3 bases, the J end lost 5 bases, and 7 bases lay between the germline ends. Germline V CDR1 and CDR2: SGHTA, FQGNSA. There are 13 residues in the CDR3. CDR3 amino acids: CASSFYKTGELFF. CDR3 DNA (partial): TGTGCCAGCAGCTTCTATAAAACCGGGGAG.

Regarding this clone: The CDR3 end falls 3 residues outside the read, so it is completed with the germline J gene. The chain combines TRBV18 with TRBJ2-5; unclear D gene. This CDR3 is built from 15 residues. Per germline, CDR1 KGHSH and CDR2 LQKENI. Trimming pared 0 bases from V and 2 bases from J, leaving 10 bases between. Partial CDR3 DNA: TGTGCCAGCTCACCACCGTCCAGCGTTCAAGAGACC. This sequence encodes CASSPPSSVQET. From start to end, the CDR3 is CASSPPSSVQETQYF.

Note on this clone: Read sequence stops 3 residues before the CDR3 end, and the germline J gene provides the missing end. The gene calls are TRBV5-4 and TRBJ2-4; perhaps TRBD1 as D (5 bases). The CDR3 is 13 residues long. Germline V lookup: CDR1 SGHNT, CDR2 YYREEE (reference sequence). CDR3 in amino acids: CASSLGQSLIQYF. The sequenced part of the CDR3 DNA is TGTGCCAGCAGCTTGGGACAGTCCTTAATT.

Notes on this clone: The sequenced fragment ends 3 residues before the CDR3 boundary, so the rest is inferred from the germline J gene. V gene TRBV2 combines with J gene TRBJ2-1; TRBD2 might be the D (5 bases). The germline V gene encodes CDR1 SNHLY and CDR2 FYNNEI. Trimming removed 6 bases from V and 5 bases from J, with 14 bases in between. The CDR3 is made up of 14 amino acids. CDR3: CASSRSGYNNEQFF. Partial CDR3 DNA: TGTGCCAGCAGCCGCAGCGGATACAACAATGAG.

About this clone: The observed sequence ends 3 residues before the CDR3 terminus, with the missing tail filled in from the germline J gene. The rearrangement links TRBV7-9 to TRBJ2-3, with D possibly TRBD2 on 5 matching bases. The CDR3 consists of 14 residues. V lost 3 bases, J lost 6 bases, and 13 bases lay in between. CDR1 is SEHNR and CDR2 is FQNEAQ in the germline V gene (reference sequence). The part of the CDR3 DNA that was read is TGTGCCAGCAGCTTTAGTCTAGCATGGGATACG. Translating it yields CASSFSLAWDT. The entire CDR3 reads CASSFSLAWDTQYF.

Remarks on this clone: The read halts 3 residues ahead of the CDR3 end, with the missing end drawn from the germline J gene. This chain connects TRBV20-1 to TRBJ2-2; 8 bases align to TRBD1. This CDR3 comprises 15 residues. Germline CDR1 DFQATT, CDR2 SNEGSKA (reference sequence). V shed 3 bases, J shed 4 bases, and the junction held 7 bases outside the gene matches. Here the CDR3 reads CSARAGGASTGELFF. The part of the CDR3 DNA that was read is TGCAGTGCTAGGGCAGGGGGCGCAAGCACCGGGGAG.

As concerns this clone: The CDR3 end lies 3 residues beyond the end of the read and is filled in from the germline J gene. The genes are TRBV18 and TRBJ2-7; D might be TRBD1 (6 bases). The CDR3 sequence is 13 residues long. V was pared by 2 bases and J by 4 bases, with 9 bases between. Per the germline V gene, CDR1 is KGHSH and CDR2 is LQKENI. The CDR3 sequence: CASSPYGQYEQYF. The covered CDR3 bases are TGTGCCAGCTCACCATACGGACAGTACGAG.

A word on this clone: The read ends 3 residues shy of where the CDR3 ends; the end is completed using the germline J gene. The rearrangement joins TRBV2 to TRBJ1-1; 8 nucleotides agree with TRBD1. CDR3 length: 14 residues. Unmatched junction bases numbered 3, after V lost 2 bases and J lost 4 bases. The V gene's germline CDR1 is SNHLY and CDR2 FYNNEI. The part of the CDR3 DNA that was read is TGTGCCAGCAGTGAAACAGGGGGTAGCACTGAA. Translating gives CASSETGGSTE. The CDR3 reads in full as CASSETGGSTEAFF.